A selection of T cell receptor beta chains follows, all from one sample in a study of blood T cell repertoires in COVID-19. Generated by immunoSEQ multiplex PCR, the TCRdb table keeps only in-frame clones and is missing some. The table records around 250,000 clones, more than 75% of them present only once. The sequenced material came from peripheral blood. These receptors originate from a man aged 80 or over with acute or convalescent COVID-19. Both conserved end residues are part of each CDR3. A D gene is named only where the DNA matches it firmly. The size entry is marked missing in some rows and otherwise reads once, few, many or a size class.

>once|.|TRBV28|TRBJ1-5
TGTGCCAGCAGTACAACAGGGAAGGCTCTGCCCCAGCATTTT
CASSTTGKALPQHF
>.|TRBD1|TRBV29-1|TRBJ1-2
TGCAGCGTTGCAGACGCCCGACAGGGTCCCCTTGGCTATGGCTACACCTTC
CSVADARQGPLGYGYTF
>.|.|TRBV11-1|TRBJ2-6
TGTGCCAGCAGCTTAGCTCAATCAGGGCCTGGGGCCAACGTCCTGACTTTC
CASSLAQSGPGANVLTF
>.|.|TRBV12-3/TRBV12-4|TRBJ2-1
TGTGCCAGCAGTTTGGCCAATGAGCAGTTCTTC
CASSLANEQFF
>.|TRBD2|TRBV7-2|TRBJ2-3
TGTGCCAGCAGCCAGCGGGGTTCCTACACAGATACGCAGTATTTT
CASSQRGSYTDTQYF
>.|.|TRBV4-1|TRBJ1-1
TGCGCCAGCAGCCAAGATGGTGGGGCCCTGAACACTGAAGCTTTCTTT
CASSQDGGALNTEAFF
>.|TRBD1|TRBV7-9|TRBJ2-1
TGTGCATCCGGGACAGGCCCTTCAAATGAGCAGTTCTTC
CASGTGPSNEQFF
>.|TRBD2|TRBV3-1/TRBV3-2|TRBJ2-1
TGTGCCAGCAGCCTTAGCGGGTTGAGGCTGGGAGAGCAGTTCTTC
CASSLSGLRLGEQFF
>.|TRBD2|TRBV4-2|TRBJ2-6
TGTGCCAGCAGCCAAGTCTCTAGCGGGATCTCTGGGGCCAACGTCCTGACTTTC
CASSQVSSGISGANVLTF
>.|.|TRBV28|TRBJ2-5
TGTGCCAGCAGTTTGTCAGGACTCGGCAGGACTCGAACCCAGTACTTC
CASSLSGLGRTRTQYF
>.|TRBD2|TRBV27|TRBJ2-7
TGTGCCAGCAGTTTTGGGACTAGCGGGACAGCCGAGCAGTACTTC
CASSFGTSGTAEQYF
>.|TRBD2|TRBV29-1|TRBJ2-2
TGCAGCGTTCGATCGGGGGGGAACCCCACCGGGGAGCTGTTTTTT
CSVRSGGNPTGELFF
>.|TRBD2|TRBV7-2|TRBJ2-7
TGTGCCAGCAGCTCGACTAGCGGGGTTTCCTACGAGCAGTACTTC
CASSSTSGVSYEQYF
>.|.|TRBV6-2/TRBV6-3|TRBJ1-1
TGTGCCAGCAGTCGCCAGGGGAACGGTGAAGCTTTCTTT
CASSRQGNGEAFF
>.|TRBD2|TRBV28|TRBJ2-7
TGTGCCAGCAGTTTGGGGGGGTACGAGCAGTACTTC
CASSLGGYEQYF
>.|.|TRBV2|TRBJ2-3
TGTGCCAGCAGGACAGGAGTTAGCACAGATACGCAGTATTTT
CASRTGVSTDTQYF
>.|.|TRBV10-2|TRBJ1-3
TGCGCCAGCAGTGAGTTTAGGGGTTTCTCTGGAAACACCATATATTTT
CASSEFRGFSGNTIYF
>.|.|TRBV6-5|TRBJ1-2
TGTGCCAGCAGTTATCAGGGGACGGGGCCAAACTATGGCTACACCTTC
CASSYQGTGPNYGYTF
>.|TRBD1|TRBV18|TRBJ1-1
TGTGCCAGCTCGGCGGGACAGATGAACACTGAAGCTTTCTTT
CASSAGQMNTEAFF
>few|.|TRBV19|TRBJ1-2
TGTGCCAGTAGTATCCCGGCAGGGAAGGGTGGCTACACCTTC
CASSIPAGKGGYTF
>.|.|TRBV9|TRBJ2-1
TGTGCCAGCAGTCCTCAGGGGCTAAGGGGCCTCGAGCAGTTCTTC
CASSPQGLRGLEQFF